A single sample gave rise to the 23 T cell receptor beta chains below, sequenced in a study of OX40 agonist ivuxolimab in advanced cancers. Libraries were prepared by immunoSEQ multiplex PCR; TCRdb keeps only in-frame clonotypes and omits some of them. The repertoire holds tens of thousands of clones, with around 90% as singletons. This sample comprised CD4+ or CD8+ T cells sorted from blood, obtained in a trial of the OX40 agonist ivuxolimab. Receptor source: an adult with an advanced solid tumor such as melanoma, head and neck, liver or kidney cancer.

CDR3 sequence (DNA): TGCGCCAGCAGCTTGGAACATCTCTATGGCTACACCTTC. Amino acid sequence: CASSLEHLYGYTF. The chain uses TRBV5-1 and TRBJ1-2; D gene unclear. The CDR3 runs 13 residues. Between the trimmed V and J ends, which lost 0 bases and 4 bases, there was a span of 7 bases. Germline loops: CDR1 SGHRS, CDR2 YFSETQ.

In DNA, the CDR3 is TGTGCCAGCAGCTTGCGATCGACAGGGGCTTATGGCTACACCTTC. It yields the protein CASSLRSTGAYGYTF. This chain uses TRBV5-4 with TRBJ1-2; 8 bases are shared with TRBD1. The junction had 7 bases not matched to a gene; V was cut back by 1 base and J by 5 bases. The CDR3 totals 15 residues. Germline V gives CDR1 SGHNT, CDR2 YYREEE (reference sequence).

This clone was detected only once. The chain carries TRBV11-3 and TRBJ2-3; 9 bases agree with TRBD2. CDR3 size: 15 residues. Germline V gene data show CDR1 as SGHNT and CDR2 as YENEEA. V trimming: 4 bases; J trimming: 5 bases; junction bases outside the gene matches: 7. The CDR3, as DNA: TGTGCCAGCAGCTGGGCTAGCGGGACGATAGATACGCAGTATTTT. The encoded protein is CASSWASGTIDTQYF.

The chain is built from TRBV5-1 and TRBJ2-7; D uncertain. Germline V gene lookup returns CDR1 SGHRS and CDR2 YFSETQ. The CDR3 length is 14 residues. The V gene lost 0 bases and the J gene lost 0 bases, with 7 bases spanning the gap. CDR3 amino acids: CASSLVVSSYEQYF. For the CDR3, the DNA is TGCGCCAGCAGCTTGGTTGTGTCCTCCTACGAGCAGTACTTC.

The V and J genes are TRBV11-2 and TRBJ2-3; no clear D gene. CDR1 SGHAT and CDR2 FQNNGV come from the germline V gene. The V and J ends lost 4 bases and 2 bases respectively, with 7 bases between them. The CDR3 loop spans 13 amino acids. CDR3 bases: TGTGCCAGCAGCTGGGGTAACACAGATACGCAGTATTTT. Translated: CASSWGNTDTQYF.

Only one count was recorded for this clone. The genes are TRBV7-8 and TRBJ2-4; D ambiguous. The CDR3 extends over 17 amino acids. The germline gives CDR1 SGHVS, CDR2 FQNEAQ. Trimming cost V 5 bases and J 4 bases, with 21 bases left between them. CDR3 region: CASSPPPPKDGKNIQYF. DNA of the CDR3: TGTGCCAGCAGCCCTCCCCCCCCTAAGGACGGGAAAAACATTCAGTACTTC.

The CDR3 sequence: CASSGERTSGNTIYF. Here the CDR3 DNA reads TGTGCCAGCAGTGGAGAGCGAACCTCTGGAAACACCATATATTTT. This sequence joins TRBV2 and TRBJ1-3, with no clear D. This CDR3 region has 15 residues. V was trimmed by 4 bases and J by 0 bases, leaving 10 bases between them. Germline assignment: CDR1 SNHLY and CDR2 FYNNEI. Full variable domain (rest looked up from reference TRBV2 and TRBJ1-3): EPEVTQTPSHQVTQMGQEVILRCVPISNHLYFYWYRQILGQKVEFLVSFYNNEISEKSEIFDDQFSVERPDGSNFTLKIRSTKLEDSAMYFCASSGERTSGNTIYFGEGSWLTVV.

The rearrangement joins TRBV9 to TRBJ2-3; D not certain. The ends were cut back, 2 bases at V and 3 bases at J, with 16 bases in the middle. CDR1 and CDR2 from the germline V gene are SGDLS and YYNGEE. This CDR3 is built from 16 residues. As DNA, the CDR3 is TGTGCCAGCAGCGTGACGCCAGCGACCCTAACAGATACGCAGTATTTT. Protein: CASSVTPATLTDTQYF.

The rearrangement joins TRBV28 to TRBJ2-3; D gene ambiguous. There are 11 residues in the CDR3. Trimming stripped 3 bases from V and 5 bases from J, with 3 bases between. Germline lookup yields CDR1 MDHEN and CDR2 SYDVKM. The CDR3 spells CASSFEDTQYF. In nucleotides, the CDR3 is TGTGCCAGCAGTTTCGAAGATACGCAGTATTTT.

This clone appeared once. The chain has TRBV7-9 and TRBJ2-1; 8 positions match TRBD2. The CDR3 totals 15 residues. Germline V gene data show CDR1 as SEHNR and CDR2 as FQNEAQ (reference sequence). Trimming cost V 7 bases and J 0 bases; bases outside gene matches: 5. CDR3 in amino acids: CASKRTSTSYNEQFF. The CDR3 nucleotides are TGTGCCAGCAAACGGACTAGCACCTCCTACAATGAGCAGTTCTTC.

This clone occurred once. This chain links TRBV6-5 with TRBJ2-3, with TRBD2 identical over 9 bases. Germline loops: CDR1 MNHEY, CDR2 SVGAGI. The CDR3 loop spans 15 amino acids. The J segment lost 0 bases and the V segment lost 6 bases, leaving 4 bases of the junction unmatched. The chain's CDR3 is CASRPTSGSTDTQYF. Here the CDR3 DNA reads TGTGCCAGCAGACCAACTAGCGGGAGCACAGATACGCAGTATTTT.

The chain is built from TRBV14 and TRBJ2-2, with 9 positions matching TRBD1. J was trimmed by 7 bases and V by 2 bases; bases with no gene match: 17. The CDR3 is 19 amino acids. Germline assignment: CDR1 SGHDN and CDR2 FVKESK. CDR3 in amino acids: CASSQFAVLTGGKNGELFF. CDR3 sequence (DNA): TGTGCCAGCAGCCAATTCGCCGTCTTGACAGGGGGTAAAAACGGGGAGCTGTTTTTT.

The J gene is TRBJ1-5, the V gene TRBV6-1, with D maybe TRBD1 (5 bases). V lost 7 bases and J 7 bases, leaving 17 bases between the germline ends. The germline CDR1 and CDR2 sequences are MNHNS and SASEGT. The CDR3 runs 14 residues. CDR3 DNA sequence: TGTGCCAGCAAGGGACGGCTGGACTACCAGCCCCAGCATTTT. Protein sequence: CASKGRLDYQPQHF.

V usage is TRBV29-1 and J usage is TRBJ1-1; D is unresolved. Germline assignment: CDR1 SQVTM and CDR2 ANQGSEA. Trimming removed 3 bases from V and 6 bases from J, with 17 bases in between. The CDR3 totals 14 residues. The CDR3 spells CSVELGPTISEAFF. Here the CDR3 DNA reads TGCAGCGTTGAGCTTGGGCCTACGATATCTGAAGCTTTCTTT.

This sequence joins TRBV28 and TRBJ1-2, with TRBD1 matching over 9 bases. There are 14 residues in the CDR3. V lost 9 bases to trimming and J lost 4 bases; unmatched junction nucleotides: 9. The germline gives CDR1 MDHEN, CDR2 SYDVKM. The CDR3 loop reads CASTTGGRSYGYTF. The CDR3 DNA sequence: TGTGCCAGTACAACAGGGGGCAGGAGCTATGGCTACACCTTC.

The chain is built from TRBV19 and TRBJ2-2; TRBD2 agrees at 7 bases. With V trimmed by 4 bases and J by 11 bases, 13 bases remained unmatched. Germline-derived CDR1 and CDR2 are LNHDA and SQIVND (reference sequence). The CDR3 consists of 15 residues. CDR3 loop: CASSTLTRTSAELFF. In DNA form, the CDR3 reads TGTGCCAGTAGTACCCTGACCCGTACTAGCGCCGAGCTGTTTTTT.

The chain combines TRBV30 with TRBJ2-2, with D perhaps TRBD2 (6 bases). This CDR3 comprises 14 residues. The V gene lost 4 bases and the J gene lost 2 bases, with 11 bases spanning the gap. Germline V gene sequence: CDR1 GTSNPN, CDR2 SVGIG (reference sequence). In DNA form, the CDR3 reads TGTGCCTGGATGGAAGGACTAAACACCGGGGAGCTGTTTTTT. This codes for CAWMEGLNTGELFF.

CDR3 residues: CASSIGPLYSYNEQFF. DNA of the CDR3: TGTGCCAGTAGTATAGGACCTCTCTACTCCTACAATGAGCAGTTCTTC. This chain links TRBV19 with TRBJ2-1; D is uncertain. This CDR3 is built from 16 residues. Looked up from germline, CDR1 is LNHDA and CDR2 is SQIVND (reference sequence). V lost 1 base and J 0 bases, leaving 10 bases between the germline ends.

This rearrangement joins TRBV7-9 to TRBJ2-3, with D hard to call. With 3 bases removed from V and 0 bases from J, the gap between germline ends came to 10 bases. The CDR3 is 15 residues long. CDR1 and CDR2 from the germline V gene are SEHNR and FQNEAQ (reference sequence). CDR3 amino acids: CASSFIRTSTDTQYF. In DNA form, the CDR3 reads TGTGCCAGCAGCTTTATAAGGACGAGCACAGATACGCAGTATTTT.

In this sample, this clone turned up a few times. The chain links TRBV7-9 to TRBJ1-1; D is uncertain. The CDR3 totals 11 residues. The germline gives CDR1 SEHNR, CDR2 FQNEAQ (reference sequence). V was pared by 5 bases and J by 3 bases, with 4 bases between. The CDR3 DNA reads TGTGCCAGCAGCCGTTACACTGAAGCTTTCTTT. Translating gives CASSRYTEAFF.

The chain links TRBV5-1 to TRBJ2-4; the match to TRBD2 covers 7 bases. The CDR3 totals 16 residues. Trimming cost V 0 bases and J 0 bases; bases outside gene matches: 3. CDR1 and CDR2 from the germline V gene are SGHRS and YFSETQ. The CDR3 DNA reads as TGCGCCAGCAGCTTGGGTCCGGGGGGAGCCAAAAACATTCAGTACTTC. This sequence encodes CASSLGPGGAKNIQYF.

The V gene is TRBV7-9, the J gene TRBJ2-7; 10 nucleotides align to TRBD1. Germline CDR1 SEHNR, CDR2 FQNEAQ (reference sequence). V shed 1 base, J shed 3 bases, and the junction held 6 bases outside the gene matches. The CDR3 is 16 residues long. CDR3 protein: CASSLVSGQGFYEQYF. The DNA of the CDR3 is TGTGCCAGCAGCTTAGTGTCGGGACAGGGGTTCTACGAGCAGTACTTC. The entire variable domain, with the rest obtained from reference TRBV7-9 and TRBJ2-7, is as follows: DTGVSQNPRHKITKRGQNVTFRCDPISEHNRLYWYRQTLGQGPEFLTYFQNEAQLEKSRLLSDRFSAERPKGSFSTLEIQRTEQGDSAMYLCASSLVSGQGFYEQYFGPGTRLTVT.

V is TRBV30 and J is TRBJ1-1; 7 nucleotides line up with TRBD1. Per germline, CDR1 GTSNPN and CDR2 SVGIG (reference sequence). V shed 5 bases and J 1 base; nucleotides not matched to a gene: 10. The CDR3 is 15 residues long. The CDR3 nucleotides read TGTGCCTGGCTACGAACGGACAGGAAGAACACTGAAGCTTTCTTT. Amino acid sequence: CAWLRTDRKNTEAFF.